What follows are 17 T cell receptor beta chains derived from one specimen sequenced in a study of T cell repertoires and Cas9 in healthy adults. Data came from immunoSEQ multiplex PCR; TCRdb stores just in-frame clones and leaves some out. This sample carries approximately 21,000 clones, 90% of them seen once, and the ten largest clones take roughly 0.7%. Sequenced sample: CD4+ effector T cells (CD127+, CD25-, CD137-, CD154-) from PBMCs; culture status not recorded. The origin of the receptors is a human donor in good health.

This chain connects TRBV10-3 to TRBJ2-7; TRBD2 might be the D (5 bases). The length of the CDR3 is 14 residues. V shed 0 bases and J shed 4 bases, with 10 bases lying between them. Per germline, CDR1 ENHRY and CDR2 SYGVKD. CDR3 in DNA: TGTGCCATCAGTGAGTCGAGGGATTCGTACGAGCAGTACTTC. Amino acids: CAISESRDSYEQYF.

The chain combines TRBV5-5 with TRBJ2-1; D is uncertain. There are 11 residues in the CDR3. The germline CDR1 and CDR2 sequences are SGHKS and YYEKEE (reference sequence). V lost 2 bases, J lost 6 bases, and 3 bases lay in between. CDR3 amino acids: CASSFINEQFF. CDR3 bases: TGTGCCAGCAGCTTTATCAATGAGCAGTTCTTC.

V usage is TRBV5-5 and J usage is TRBJ1-5, with 8 bases matching TRBD1. Looked up from germline, CDR1 is SGHKS and CDR2 is YYEKEE (reference sequence). The CDR3 runs 18 residues. The V segment lost 2 bases and the J segment 1 base; nucleotides outside the gene matches: 11. In DNA, the CDR3 is TGTGCCAGCAGCTTCGGTCCAAGTAACAGGGGGAGCAATCAGCCCCAGCATTTT. Protein: CASSFGPSNRGSNQPQHF.

This clone was recorded a few times. V gene TRBV6-1 combines with J gene TRBJ2-1, with 9 nucleotides matching TRBD1. V lost 2 bases to trimming and J lost 14 bases; unmatched junction nucleotides: 7. Germline loops: CDR1 MNHNS, CDR2 SASEGT. This CDR3 region has 13 residues. This chain's CDR3 is CASSERQGGTEFF. DNA of the CDR3: TGTGCCAGCAGTGAAAGACAGGGGGGGACTGAGTTCTTC.

This chain links TRBV27 with TRBJ2-3; 9 bases agree with TRBD2. This CDR3 comprises 15 residues. Germline trimming cut 6 bases from V and 4 bases from J; bases unmatched to any gene: 8. Germline loops: CDR1 MNHEY, CDR2 SMNVEV (reference sequence). The CDR3 DNA sequence: TGTGCCAGCAGCGCGAGCGGGGGGTCACCAGATACGCAGTATTTT. Translation gives CASSASGGSPDTQYF.

The genes are TRBV6-6 and TRBJ2-1; 10 nucleotides match TRBD2. This CDR3 has 13 residues. CDR1 and CDR2 from the germline V gene are MNHNY and SVGAGI (reference sequence). V was clipped by 4 bases and J by 7 bases; unmatched bases: 1. The CDR3 here is CASSSTSGNEQFF. The CDR3 DNA follows: TGTGCCAGCAGTTCGACTAGCGGGAATGAGCAGTTCTTC.

The rearrangement links TRBV19 to TRBJ2-1; D might be TRBD1 (6 bases). Trimming removed 6 bases at V and 8 bases at J, with 17 bases between. The CDR3 covers 14 residues. Per germline, CDR1 LNHDA and CDR2 SQIVND (reference sequence). CDR3 nucleotides: TGTGCCAGTAGCACAGGGATTGTTCCTCATGAGCAGTTCTTC. This codes for CASSTGIVPHEQFF.

V gene TRBV19 combines with J gene TRBJ1-5; D unclear. This CDR3 contains 18 residues. V was clipped by 3 bases and J by 0 bases, with 18 bases between them. In germline, CDR1 is LNHDA, CDR2 SQIVND (reference sequence). The CDR3 DNA is TGTGCCAGTAGTATCTTTATTACGAGGGCCTCTAGCAATCAGCCCCAGCATTTT. It codes for CASSIFITRASSNQPQHF.

The chain combines TRBV4-1 with TRBJ1-5; D gene unclear. The V gene lost 0 bases and the J gene lost 8 bases, with 17 bases spanning the gap. Germline V gene data show CDR1 as MGHRA and CDR2 as YSYEKL. This CDR3 spans 16 amino acids. This CDR3 is CASSQDRSPPEEPQHF. CDR3 DNA sequence: TGCGCCAGCAGCCAAGATCGGTCCCCCCCCGAAGAGCCCCAGCATTTT.

The chain employs TRBV5-1 and TRBJ2-3; possibly TRBD2 for D (5 bases). CDR1 SGHRS and CDR2 YFSETQ come from the germline V gene. Deletions cut 0 bases from V and 0 bases from J, with 14 bases between. This CDR3 region has 17 residues. The CDR3 nucleotides are TGCGCCAGCAGCTTGGCTACAATGACTACTAGCACAGATACGCAGTATTTT. Translated, it gives CASSLATMTTSTDTQYF.

The chain combines TRBV10-2 with TRBJ1-1, with a weak D call TRBD1 (6 bases). This CDR3 is 17 amino acids long. Looked up from germline, CDR1 is WSHSY and CDR2 is SAAADI. V shed 0 bases and J shed 3 bases, with 17 bases lying between them. CDR3 region: CASSESSWGLGYTEAFF. CDR3 DNA: TGCGCCAGCAGTGAGTCGTCATGGGGGCTTGGGTACACTGAAGCTTTCTTT.

The chain is built from TRBV5-1 and TRBJ1-1; perhaps TRBD1 as D (6 bases). Deletions cut 2 bases from V and 5 bases from J, with 13 bases between. CDR1 SGHRS and CDR2 YFSETQ come from the germline V gene. The CDR3 runs to 14 residues. CDR3 in amino acids: CASSLGQPSTEAFF. CDR3 DNA: TGCGCCAGCAGCTTAGGACAGCCGAGTACTGAAGCTTTCTTT.

The V and J genes are TRBV6-6 and TRBJ1-3; 9 bases align to TRBD1. CDR1 and CDR2 from the germline V gene are MNHNY and SVGAGI (reference sequence). The CDR3 loop spans 15 amino acids. V dropped 4 bases and J dropped 4; count of bases not matched to a gene: 5. The CDR3 sequence is CASSLDRGSGNTIYF. The CDR3 DNA reads TGTGCCAGCAGTTTGGACAGGGGTTCGGGAAACACCATATATTTT.

CDR3 coding DNA: TGTGCTAGTGGCACCGGGACAGGGGGCTCCTACAATGAGCAGTTCTTC. Amino acids: CASGTGTGGSYNEQFF. The chain joins TRBV12-5 to TRBJ2-1, with 11 bases that match TRBD1. This CDR3 contains 16 residues. Germline trimming cut 6 bases from V and 0 bases from J; bases unmatched to any gene: 4. Germline V gene lookup returns CDR1 LGHNT and CDR2 FRNRAP.

The chain links TRBV18 to TRBJ2-1; 11 positions match TRBD2. Trimming at V came to 2 bases and at J to 4 bases, leaving 7 bases not matched to a gene. Germline V lookup: CDR1 KGHSH, CDR2 LQKENI. CDR3 size: 17 residues. The CDR3 region has the DNA TGTGCCAGCTCACCAGGGCTAGCGGGGGGCCGATACAATGAGCAGTTCTTC. It codes for CASSPGLAGGRYNEQFF.

In this sample, this clone turned up once. This chain links TRBV27 with TRBJ1-2; 11 bases align to TRBD1. Germline loops: CDR1 MNHEY, CDR2 SMNVEV (reference sequence). CDR3 length equals 13 residues. V lost 5 bases and J lost 6; bases outside the gene matches: 2. Here the CDR3 reads CASSRTGGDGYTF. CDR3 coding DNA: TGTGCCAGCAGTCGGACAGGGGGCGATGGCTACACCTTC.

This sequence joins TRBV6-1 and TRBJ1-4; D remains unclear. From germline, CDR1 is MNHNS and CDR2 SASEGT. V was clipped by 6 bases and J by 5 bases, with 10 bases between them. The CDR3 loop spans 13 amino acids. For the CDR3, the DNA is TGTGCCAGCAGAAGGACGGAGAATGAAAAACTGTTTTTT. Amino acids: CASRRTENEKLFF.